This record concerns one TCR beta chain sequence. The antigen is not known. This record comes from a study of T cell responses to AZD1222 COVID-19 vaccine. Whole-study results and caveats: White British people made up most donors, females outnumbered males, and clonal diversity was possibly underestimated.

CDR3 length: 13 amino acids. The ends lost 11 bases at V and 4 bases at J; junction bases unmatched: 3. The method was immunoSEQ multiplex PCR; TCRdb's version includes in-frame clones alone and lacks a portion of them. The sample lists about 160,000 clones, 70% to 90% occurring once. This receptor was obtained from an adult who received the AZD1222 COVID-19 vaccine. The sample in question was peripheral blood, obtained 28 days after the second AZD1222 dose. The chain has TRBV12-3 or TRBV12-4 and TRBJ2-1; 12 nucleotides match TRBD2. Here the CDR3 reads CAVGTSGYNEQFF. CDR3 coding DNA: TGTGCCGTCGGGACTAGCGGGTACAATGAGCAGTTCTTC.